The clone carrying this TCR beta chain was seen only once. The sample belongs to a study of blood T cell repertoires in COVID-19. Study-level information: The origin of the acute and convalescent COVID-19 samples was the United States, Italy and Spain. Sample material is recorded as cDNA or gDNA derived from T cells, B-cell-depleted T cells, or PBMCs.

Original processing notes: Estimated nucleated cell counts came from reference gene primer amplification. Libraries were prepared by immunoSEQ multiplex PCR; TCRdb keeps only in-frame clonotypes and omits some of them. That table gives V, J and clone size, and the DNA gave D and trimming. This repertoire shows fewer than 350,000 clones, around nine tenths found once; its top ten account for roughly 5%. CDR3 length equals 16 residues. V lost 4 bases and J lost 3, with 18 bases in between. The germline gives CDR1 SGHRS, CDR2 YFSETQ. Sequencing was performed on peripheral blood. This clonotype was obtained from a man aged 40-49 years with acute or convalescent COVID-19. V and J are TRBV5-1 and TRBJ2-3; possible D gene TRBD1, 5 bases. In DNA, the CDR3 is TGCGCCAGCAGCCCCTACGGACACAGTGATACAGATACGCAGTATTTT. This gives the protein CASSPYGHSDTDTQYF.